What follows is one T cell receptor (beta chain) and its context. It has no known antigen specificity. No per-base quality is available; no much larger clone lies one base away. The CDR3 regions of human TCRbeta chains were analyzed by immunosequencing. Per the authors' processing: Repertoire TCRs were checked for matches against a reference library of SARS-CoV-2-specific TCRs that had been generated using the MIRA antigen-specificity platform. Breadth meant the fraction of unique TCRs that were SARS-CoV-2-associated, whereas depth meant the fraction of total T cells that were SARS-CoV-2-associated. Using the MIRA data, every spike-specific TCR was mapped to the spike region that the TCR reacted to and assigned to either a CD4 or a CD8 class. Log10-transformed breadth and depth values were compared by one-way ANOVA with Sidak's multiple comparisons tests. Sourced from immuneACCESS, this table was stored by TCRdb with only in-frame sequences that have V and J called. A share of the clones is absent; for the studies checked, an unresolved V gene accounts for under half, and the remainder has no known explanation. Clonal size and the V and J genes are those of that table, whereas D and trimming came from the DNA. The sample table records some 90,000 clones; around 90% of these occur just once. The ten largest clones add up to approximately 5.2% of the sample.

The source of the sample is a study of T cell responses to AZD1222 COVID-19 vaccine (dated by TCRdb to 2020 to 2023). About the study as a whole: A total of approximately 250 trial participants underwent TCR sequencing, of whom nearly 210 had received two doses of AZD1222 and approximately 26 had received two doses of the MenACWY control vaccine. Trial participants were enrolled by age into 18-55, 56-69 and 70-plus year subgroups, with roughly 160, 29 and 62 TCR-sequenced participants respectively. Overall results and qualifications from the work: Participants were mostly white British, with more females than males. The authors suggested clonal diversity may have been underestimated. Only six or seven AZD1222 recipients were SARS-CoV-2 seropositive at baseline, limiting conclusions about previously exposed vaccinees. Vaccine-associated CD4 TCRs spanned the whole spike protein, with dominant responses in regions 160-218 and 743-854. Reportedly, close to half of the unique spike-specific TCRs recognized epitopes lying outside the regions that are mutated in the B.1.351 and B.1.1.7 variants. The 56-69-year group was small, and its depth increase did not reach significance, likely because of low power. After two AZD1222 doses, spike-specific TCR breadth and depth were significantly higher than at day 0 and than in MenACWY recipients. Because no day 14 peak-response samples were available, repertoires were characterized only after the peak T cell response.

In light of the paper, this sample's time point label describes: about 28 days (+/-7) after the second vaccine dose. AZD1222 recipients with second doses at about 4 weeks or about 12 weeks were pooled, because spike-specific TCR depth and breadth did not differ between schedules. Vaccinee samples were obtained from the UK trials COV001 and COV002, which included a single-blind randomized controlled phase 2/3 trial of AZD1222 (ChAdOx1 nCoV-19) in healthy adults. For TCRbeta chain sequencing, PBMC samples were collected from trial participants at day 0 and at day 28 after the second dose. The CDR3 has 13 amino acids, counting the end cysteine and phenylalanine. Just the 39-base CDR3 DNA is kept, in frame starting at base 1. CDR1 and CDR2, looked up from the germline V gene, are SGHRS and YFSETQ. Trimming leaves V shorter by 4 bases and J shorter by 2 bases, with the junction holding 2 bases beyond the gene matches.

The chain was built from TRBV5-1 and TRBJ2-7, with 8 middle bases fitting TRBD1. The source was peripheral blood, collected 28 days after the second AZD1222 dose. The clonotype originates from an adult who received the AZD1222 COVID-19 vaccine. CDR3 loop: CASSRQGPYEQYF. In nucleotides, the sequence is TGCGCCAGCAGCCGACAGGGGCCCTACGAGCAGTACTTC.